These T cell receptor beta chains were read from a single sample in a study of CD8 T cells in Susac syndrome. Each CDR3 protein is one row after TCRdb ran MiXCR on the immunoSEQ multiplex PCR reads. This sample carries around 200,000 distinct CDR3 sequences, 90% to 95% of them seen once, and the ten largest clones take about 0.095%. Specimen: CD4+ T cells from PBMCs. These receptors were taken from a human donor in good health. Both conserved end residues are part of each CDR3. Each record gives: D gene, clone size, J gene, V gene, CDR3 DNA, CDR3 protein. D genes are given only for firm matches. Expanded clones get a size class; other rows say once, few or many, or leave the size out.

>NA|NA|TRBJ2-5|TRBV3-1
TGTGCCAGCAGCCAAGATTGGGGTAGAATGGACTTC
CASSQDWGRMDF
>NA|once|TRBJ1-2|TRBV3-1
TGTGCCAGCAGCACGGGCCCGGGTGAATATGGCTACACCTTC
CASSTGPGEYGYTF
>NA|NA|TRBJ1-5|TRBV7-2
TGTGCCAGCAGCTCCCTAGGTTCGGGTCAGCCCCAGCATTTT
CASSSLGSGQPQHF
>NA|few|TRBJ2-5|TRBV7-2
TGTGCCAGCAGCTTACGGGGTCTACAAGAGACCCAGTACTTC
CASSLRGLQETQYF
>TRBD1|once|TRBJ1-2|TRBV28
TGTGCCAGCAGGACAGGGGTGGAGGGCTACACCTTC
CASRTGVEGYTF
>NA|NA|TRBJ2-5|TRBV12-3/TRBV12-4
TGTGCCAGCAGTTTAAGCCAGGCGGAGACCCAGTACTTC
CASSLSQAETQYF
>TRBD2|NA|TRBJ2-5|TRBV29-1
TGCAGCGTTGAAGGGACTAGCGGGACCATAGGCGAGACCCAGTACTTC
CSVEGTSGTIGETQYF
>NA|NA|TRBJ1-2|TRBV3-1
TGTGCCAGCAGCCAAGAGGGTCGGGGCGGCTACACCTTC
CASSQEGRGGYTF
>NA|NA|TRBJ2-1|TRBV7-9
TGTGCCAGCAGCTTAGCAGTTGCAGGGCATGAGCAGTTCTTC
CASSLAVAGHEQFF
>NA|NA|TRBJ1-2|TRBV29-1
TGCAGCGTTGATGATCATGGCTACACCTTC
CSVDDHGYTF
>NA|NA|TRBJ2-1|TRBV12-3/TRBV12-4
TGTGCCAGCAGTTTAACCGGCGGTTACAATGAGCAGTTCTTC
CASSLTGGYNEQFF